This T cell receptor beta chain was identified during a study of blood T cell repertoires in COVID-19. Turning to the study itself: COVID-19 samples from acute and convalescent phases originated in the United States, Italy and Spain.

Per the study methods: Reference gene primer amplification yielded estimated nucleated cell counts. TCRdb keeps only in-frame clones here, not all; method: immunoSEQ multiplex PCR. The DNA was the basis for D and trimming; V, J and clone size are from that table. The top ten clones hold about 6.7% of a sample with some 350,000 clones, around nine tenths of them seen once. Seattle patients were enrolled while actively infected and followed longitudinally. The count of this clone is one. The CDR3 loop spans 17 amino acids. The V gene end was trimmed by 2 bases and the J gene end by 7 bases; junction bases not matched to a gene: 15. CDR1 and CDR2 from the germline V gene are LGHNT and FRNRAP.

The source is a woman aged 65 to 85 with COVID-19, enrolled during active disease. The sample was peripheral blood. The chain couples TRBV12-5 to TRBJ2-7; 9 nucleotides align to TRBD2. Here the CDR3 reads CASGLTRLAVVDEEQYF. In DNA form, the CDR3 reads TGTGCTAGTGGTTTGACCCGACTAGCGGTGGTTGACGAAGAGCAGTACTTC.